One sample yielded the 12 T cell receptor beta chains listed below, sequenced in a study of T cell responses to AZD1222 COVID-19 vaccine. Some clones are missing from TCRdb's copy, which holds only in-frame ones; the method was immunoSEQ multiplex PCR. In the table there are fewer than 75,000 clones, just over 90% of which are singletons. This specimen consisted of peripheral blood, obtained 28 days after the second dose of the MenACWY control vaccine. The receptors were gathered from an adult who received the MenACWY meningococcal vaccine as a control.

Points on this clone: Other DNA sequences in the same sample also yield this CDR3. The gene calls are TRBV5-1 and TRBJ2-1; D possibly corresponds to TRBD2 (6 bases). The CDR3 contains 15 residues. V lost 3 bases to trimming and J lost 1 base, with 11 bases between them. Looked up from germline, CDR1 is SGHRS and CDR2 is YFSETQ. As DNA, the CDR3 is TGCGCCAGCAGCTCAGCAGGAGGGTCCTACAATGAGCAGTTCTTC. It encodes CASSSAGGSYNEQFF. The whole variable domain, filled in from reference TRBV5-1 and TRBJ2-1, reads KAGVTQTPRYLIKTRGQQVTLSCSPISGHRSVSWYQQTPGQGLQFLFEYFSETQRNKGNFPGRFSGRQFSNSRSEMNVSTLELGDSALYLCASSSAGGSYNEQFFGPGTRLTVL.

This sequence joins TRBV6-1 and TRBJ1-5, with D unresolved. V lost 2 bases to trimming and J lost 6 bases, with 11 bases between them. Germline V gives CDR1 MNHNS, CDR2 SASEGT. There are 14 residues in the CDR3. The CDR3 DNA is TGTGCCAGCAGTGAACGGCTGGGAGGTCAGCCCCAGCATTTT. Its protein product is CASSERLGGQPQHF.

V and J are TRBV6-4 and TRBJ1-5; 7 bases match TRBD1. The germline V gene has CDR1 MRHNA and CDR2 SNTAGT. After removal of 4 bases from V and 6 bases from J, the junction contained 6 bases not matched to a gene. The CDR3 contains 14 residues. The CDR3: CASSGRDSSQPQHF. CDR3 DNA: TGTGCCAGCAGTGGCCGGGACAGTTCTCAGCCCCAGCATTTT.

The V call is TRBV10-1, the J call TRBJ2-3; no definite D call. Deletions cut 8 bases from V and 2 bases from J, with 2 bases between. The CDR3 sequence is 10 residues long. The germline V gene has CDR1 WNHNN and CDR2 SYGVQD (reference sequence). The CDR3, as DNA: TGCGCCAGCCCCACAGATACGCAGTATTTT. Translating gives CASPTDTQYF.

Only one count was recorded for this clone. This chain uses TRBV11-2 with TRBJ1-2; D might be TRBD1 (5 bases). The CDR3 has 13 residues. Germline CDR1 is SGHAT and CDR2 is FQNNGV. V shed 3 bases and J shed 7 bases, with 12 bases lying between them. Here the CDR3 reads CASSLEGRGGYTF. In DNA form, the CDR3 reads TGTGCCAGCAGCTTGGAGGGGCGGGGTGGCTACACCTTC.

The genes are TRBV28 and TRBJ1-1, with 9 bases fitting TRBD1. The CDR3 totals 19 residues. Germline V gives CDR1 MDHEN, CDR2 SYDVKM. V shed 3 bases and J 3 bases; nucleotides not matched to a gene: 17. The chain's CDR3 is CASSFIVLPGQGYYTEAFF. The CDR3 DNA reads as TGTGCCAGCAGTTTTATTGTCCTCCCGGGACAGGGATACTACACTGAAGCTTTCTTT.

The chain is built from TRBV12-5 and TRBJ1-4; D is possibly TRBD1 (5 bases). In germline, CDR1 is LGHNT, CDR2 FRNRAP. Between the trimmed V and J ends, which lost 2 bases and 8 bases, there was a span of 15 bases. This CDR3 contains 15 residues. The CDR3 coding sequence is TGTGCTAGTGGTTTGTCCATATCCGGGACGGAAAAACTGTTTTTT. It encodes CASGLSISGTEKLFF.

This rearrangement joins TRBV30 to TRBJ1-5, with D uncertain. CDR1 is GTSNPN and CDR2 is SVGIG in the germline V gene (reference sequence). V lost 3 bases and J 5 bases, leaving 14 bases between the germline ends. The CDR3 has 14 residues. CDR3 region: CAWSFKGRDQPQHF. The DNA for the CDR3 is TGTGCCTGGAGCTTCAAGGGAAGGGATCAGCCCCAGCATTTT.

CDR3 protein: CATSDLGSPLHF. The DNA of the CDR3 is TGTGCCACCAGTGATTTGGGTTCACCCCTCCACTTT. The J gene is TRBJ1-6, the V gene TRBV24-1; D is unclear. The CDR3 contains 12 residues. V shed 0 bases and J shed 9 bases, with 2 bases lying between them. Germline CDR1 reads KGHDR; CDR2 reads SFDVKD.

The chain uses TRBV28 and TRBJ1-4, with D perhaps matching TRBD1 (6 bases). Germline assignment: CDR1 MDHEN and CDR2 SYDVKM. V was pared by 1 base and J by 7 bases, with 19 bases between. This CDR3 is built from 17 residues. The CDR3 nucleotides are TGTGCCAGCAGTTTATACGCCCTGACAGGAGACCGTGAAAAACTGTTTTTT. Translation: CASSLYALTGDREKLFF.

This sequence joins TRBV7-9 and TRBJ2-6; D gene uncertain. Per the germline V gene, CDR1 is SEHNR and CDR2 is FQNEAQ (reference sequence). The CDR3 has 14 amino acids. V lost 5 bases, J lost 1 base, and 6 bases lay in between. CDR3 region: CASSPRSGANVLTF. The CDR3 DNA reads as TGTGCCAGCAGCCCCCGATCTGGGGCCAACGTCCTGACTTTC. Complete variable domain (other parts from reference TRBV7-9 and TRBJ2-6): DTGVSQNPRHKITKRGQNVTFRCDPISEHNRLYWYRQTLGQGPEFLTYFQNEAQLEKSRLLSDRFSAERPKGSFSTLEIQRTEQGDSAMYLCASSPRSGANVLTFGAGSRLTVL.

This clone was detected only once. The gene calls are TRBV30 and TRBJ2-1; D may be TRBD1 or TRBD2 (5 bases each). V lost 3 bases and J 6 bases, leaving 15 bases between the germline ends. Germline CDR1 is GTSNPN and CDR2 is SVGIG (reference sequence). The CDR3 covers 14 residues. The CDR3 bases are TGTGCCTGGAGCTCTGGGACCCTTATCAATGAGCAGTTCTTC. It codes for CAWSSGTLINEQFF. Based on the CDR3 plus reference TRBV30 and TRBJ2-1, the full variable domain is SQTIHQWPATLVQPVGSPLSLECTVEGTSNPNLYWYRQAAGRGLQLLFYSVGIGQISSEVPQNLSASRPQDRQFILSSKKLLLSDSGFYLCAWSSGTLINEQFFGPGTRLTVL.